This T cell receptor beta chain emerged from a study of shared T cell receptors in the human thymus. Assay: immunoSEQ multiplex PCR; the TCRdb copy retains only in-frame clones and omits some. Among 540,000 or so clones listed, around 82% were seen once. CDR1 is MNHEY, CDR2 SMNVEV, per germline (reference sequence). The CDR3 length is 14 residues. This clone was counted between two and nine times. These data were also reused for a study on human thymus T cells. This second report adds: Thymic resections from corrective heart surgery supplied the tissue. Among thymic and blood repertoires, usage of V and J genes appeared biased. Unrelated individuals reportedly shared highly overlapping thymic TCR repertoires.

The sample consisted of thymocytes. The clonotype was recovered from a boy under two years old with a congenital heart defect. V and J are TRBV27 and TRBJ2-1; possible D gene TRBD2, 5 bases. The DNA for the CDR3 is TGTTTCCCCCCAGTAGTCGGGGACTACAATGAGCAGTTCTTC. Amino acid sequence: CFPPVVGDYNEQFF.